The source of this T cell receptor (beta chain) is a study of Ad26.COV2.S vaccination and SARS-CoV-2 variants. In the study overall: Participants got Ad26.COV2.S intramuscularly, once or twice 56 days apart. Study-wide results and caveats: The TCR breadth and depth analyses may have produced an underestimate of total T cell responses.

Losses at the gene ends were 1 base for V and 5 bases for J; bases not matched to a gene: 8. Germline CDR1 is SGHRS and CDR2 is YFSETQ. This CDR3 is 15 amino acids long. Treatment of the sample: 15 to 20 received Ad26.COV2.S at low or high dose, single or two shots; 5 received placebo; per-sample allocation not given. Day 63 after the first vaccine or placebo injection was the time point for sampling. Clones were read by immunoSEQ multiplex PCR, and TCRdb kept only the in-frame ones, dropping some. This sample has about 370,000 clones; about 88% occur once, and the top ten carry about 3.6%. This clone was recorded only once. Its antigen is not known.

This material consisted of peripheral blood, taken in a trial of Ad26.COV2.S vaccine versus placebo. The TCR comes from a person aged 18-65 years who received the Ad26.COV2.S COVID-19 vaccine or a placebo. The chain couples TRBV5-1 to TRBJ2-5; 7 bases match TRBD1. The CDR3 sequence is CASSLIEGAPETQYF. The DNA for the CDR3 is TGCGCCAGCAGCTTGATTGAGGGGGCCCCTGAGACCCAGTACTTC.